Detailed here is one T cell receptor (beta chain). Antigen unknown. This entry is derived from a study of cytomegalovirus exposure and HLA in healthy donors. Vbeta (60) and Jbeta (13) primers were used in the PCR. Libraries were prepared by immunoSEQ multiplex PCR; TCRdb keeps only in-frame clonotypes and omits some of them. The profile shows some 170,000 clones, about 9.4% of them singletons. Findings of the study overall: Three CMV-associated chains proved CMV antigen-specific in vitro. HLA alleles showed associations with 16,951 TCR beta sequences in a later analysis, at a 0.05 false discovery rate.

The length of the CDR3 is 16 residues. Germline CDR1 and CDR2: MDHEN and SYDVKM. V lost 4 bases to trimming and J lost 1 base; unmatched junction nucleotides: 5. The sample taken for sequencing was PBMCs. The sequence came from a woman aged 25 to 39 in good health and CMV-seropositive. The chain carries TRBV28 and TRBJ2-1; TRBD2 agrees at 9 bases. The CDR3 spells CASSSGLASSYNEQFF. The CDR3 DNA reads TGTGCCAGCAGTTCCGGACTAGCGAGTTCCTACAATGAGCAGTTCTTC.